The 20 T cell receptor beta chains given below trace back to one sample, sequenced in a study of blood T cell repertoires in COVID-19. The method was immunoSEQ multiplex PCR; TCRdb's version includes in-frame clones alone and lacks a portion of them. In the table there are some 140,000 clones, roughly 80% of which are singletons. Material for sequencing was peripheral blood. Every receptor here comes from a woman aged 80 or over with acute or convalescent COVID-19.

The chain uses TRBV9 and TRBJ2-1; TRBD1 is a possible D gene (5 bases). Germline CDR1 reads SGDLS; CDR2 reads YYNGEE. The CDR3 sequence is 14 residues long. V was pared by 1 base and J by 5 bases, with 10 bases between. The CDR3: CASSVQTVNNEQFF. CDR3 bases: TGTGCCAGCAGCGTACAGACAGTTAACAATGAGCAGTTCTTC.

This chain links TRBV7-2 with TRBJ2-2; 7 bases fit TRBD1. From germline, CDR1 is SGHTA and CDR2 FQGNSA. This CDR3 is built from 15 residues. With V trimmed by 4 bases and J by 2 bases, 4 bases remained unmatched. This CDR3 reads CASSSTGVNTGELFF. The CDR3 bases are TGTGCCAGCAGCTCAACAGGGGTTAACACCGGGGAGCTGTTTTTT.

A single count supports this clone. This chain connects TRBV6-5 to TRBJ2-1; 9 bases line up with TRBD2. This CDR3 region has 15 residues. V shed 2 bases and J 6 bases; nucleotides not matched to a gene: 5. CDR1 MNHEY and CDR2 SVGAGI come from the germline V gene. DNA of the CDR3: TGTGCCAGCAGTTACAAGGCGGGGGGGCCCAATGAGCAGTTCTTC. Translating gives CASSYKAGGPNEQFF.

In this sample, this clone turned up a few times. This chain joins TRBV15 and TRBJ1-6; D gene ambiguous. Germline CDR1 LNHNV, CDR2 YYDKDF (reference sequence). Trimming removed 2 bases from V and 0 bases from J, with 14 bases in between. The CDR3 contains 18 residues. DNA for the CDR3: TGTGCCACCAGCAGATTGAGCTTGGGCCGCTCCTATAATTCACCCCTCCACTTT. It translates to CATSRLSLGRSYNSPLHF.

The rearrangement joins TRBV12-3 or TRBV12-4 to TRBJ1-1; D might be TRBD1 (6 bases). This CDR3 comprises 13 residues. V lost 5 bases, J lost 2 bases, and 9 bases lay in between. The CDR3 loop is CASSPDSNTEAFF. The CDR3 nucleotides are TGTGCCAGCAGTCCGGACAGCAACACTGAAGCTTTCTTT.

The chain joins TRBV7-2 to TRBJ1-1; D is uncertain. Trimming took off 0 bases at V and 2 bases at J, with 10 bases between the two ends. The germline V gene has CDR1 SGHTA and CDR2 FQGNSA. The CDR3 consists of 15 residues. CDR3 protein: CASSLASVPNTEAFF. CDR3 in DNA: TGTGCCAGCAGCTTAGCGTCGGTCCCTAACACTGAAGCTTTCTTT.

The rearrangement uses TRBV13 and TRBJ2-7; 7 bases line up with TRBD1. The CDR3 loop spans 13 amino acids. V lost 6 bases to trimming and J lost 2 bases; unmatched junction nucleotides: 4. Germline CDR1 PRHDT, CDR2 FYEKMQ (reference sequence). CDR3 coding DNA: TGTGCCAGCAGTTCGACAGGGCCCTACGAGCAGTACTTC. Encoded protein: CASSSTGPYEQYF.

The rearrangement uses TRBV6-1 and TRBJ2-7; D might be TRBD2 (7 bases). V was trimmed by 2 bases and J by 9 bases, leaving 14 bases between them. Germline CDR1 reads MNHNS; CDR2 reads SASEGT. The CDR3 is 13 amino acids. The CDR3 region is CASSEWGGRVQYF. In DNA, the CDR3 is TGTGCCAGCAGTGAATGGGGGGGGCGCGTGCAGTACTTC.

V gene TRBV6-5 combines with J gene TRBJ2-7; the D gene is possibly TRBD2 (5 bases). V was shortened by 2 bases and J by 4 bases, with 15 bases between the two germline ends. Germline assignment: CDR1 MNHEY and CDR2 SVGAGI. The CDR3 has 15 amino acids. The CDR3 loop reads CASSYAYRGIYEQYF. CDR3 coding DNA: TGTGCCAGCAGTTACGCGTACCGAGGGATTTACGAGCAGTACTTC.

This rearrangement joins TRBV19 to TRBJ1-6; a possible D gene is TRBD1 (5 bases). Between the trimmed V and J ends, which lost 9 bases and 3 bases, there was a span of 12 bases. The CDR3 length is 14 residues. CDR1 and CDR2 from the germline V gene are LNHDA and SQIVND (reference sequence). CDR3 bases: TGTGCCAGCGCAGGGTCAGACTATAATTCACCCCTCCACTTT. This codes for CASAGSDYNSPLHF. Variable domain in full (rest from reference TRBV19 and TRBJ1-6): DGGITQSPKYLFRKEGQNVTLSCEQNLNHDAMYWYRQDPGQGLRLIYYSQIVNDFQKGDIAEGYSVSREKKESFPLTVTSAQKNPTAFYLCASAGSDYNSPLHFGNGTRLTVT.

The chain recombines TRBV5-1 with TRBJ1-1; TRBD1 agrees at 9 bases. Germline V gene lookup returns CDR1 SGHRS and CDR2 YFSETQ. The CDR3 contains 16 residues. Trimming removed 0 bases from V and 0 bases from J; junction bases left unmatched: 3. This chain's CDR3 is CASSLGTGDMNTEAFF. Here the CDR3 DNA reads TGCGCCAGCAGCTTGGGGACAGGGGATATGAACACTGAAGCTTTCTTT.

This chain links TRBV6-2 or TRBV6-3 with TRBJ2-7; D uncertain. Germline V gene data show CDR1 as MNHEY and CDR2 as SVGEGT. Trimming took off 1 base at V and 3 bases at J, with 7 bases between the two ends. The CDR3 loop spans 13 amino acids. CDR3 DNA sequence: TGTGCCAGCAGTTACTATTCCCGCTACGAGCAGTACTTC. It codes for CASSYYSRYEQYF.

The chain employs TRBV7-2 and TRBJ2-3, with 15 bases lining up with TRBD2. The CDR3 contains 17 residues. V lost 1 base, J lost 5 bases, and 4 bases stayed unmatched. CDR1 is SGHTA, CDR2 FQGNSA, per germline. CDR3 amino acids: CASSLEGTSGGRDTQYF. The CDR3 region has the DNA TGTGCCAGCAGCTTAGAAGGGACTAGCGGGGGGAGAGATACGCAGTATTTT.

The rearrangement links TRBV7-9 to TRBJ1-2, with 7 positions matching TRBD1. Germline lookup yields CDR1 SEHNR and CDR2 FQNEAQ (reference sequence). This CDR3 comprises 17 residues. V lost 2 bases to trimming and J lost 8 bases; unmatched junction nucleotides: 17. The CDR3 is CASSLNPGRGRGEGYTF. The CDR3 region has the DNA TGTGCCAGCAGCTTAAACCCTGGCCGGGGCAGGGGGGAAGGCTACACCTTC.

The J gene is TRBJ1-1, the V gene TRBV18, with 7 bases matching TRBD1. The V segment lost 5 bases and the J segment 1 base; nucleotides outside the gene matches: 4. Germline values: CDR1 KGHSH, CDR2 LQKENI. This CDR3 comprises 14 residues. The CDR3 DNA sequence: TGTGCCAGCTCATCCCAGGGGGAGAACACTGAAGCTTTCTTT. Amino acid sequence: CASSSQGENTEAFF.

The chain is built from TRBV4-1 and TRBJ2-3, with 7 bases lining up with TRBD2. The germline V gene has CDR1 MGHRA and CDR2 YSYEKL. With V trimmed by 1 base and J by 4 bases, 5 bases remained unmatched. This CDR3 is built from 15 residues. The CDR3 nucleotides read TGCGCCAGCAGCCAAGTTGGGGGGGGGTCAGATACGCAGTATTTT. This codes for CASSQVGGGSDTQYF.

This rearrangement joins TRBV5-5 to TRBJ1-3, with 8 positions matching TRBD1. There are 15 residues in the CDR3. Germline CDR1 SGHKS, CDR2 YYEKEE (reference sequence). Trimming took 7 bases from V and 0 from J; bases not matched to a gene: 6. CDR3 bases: TGTGCCAGCCGGGGACAGGCTCGCTCTGGAAACACCATATATTTT. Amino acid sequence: CASRGQARSGNTIYF.

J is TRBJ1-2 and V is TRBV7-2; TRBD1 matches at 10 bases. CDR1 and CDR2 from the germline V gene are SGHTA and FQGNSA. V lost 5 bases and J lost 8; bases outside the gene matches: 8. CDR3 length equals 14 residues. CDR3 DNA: TGTGCCAGCAGCATCGACAGGGGGCGTAAAGGCTACACCTTC. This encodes CASSIDRGRKGYTF.

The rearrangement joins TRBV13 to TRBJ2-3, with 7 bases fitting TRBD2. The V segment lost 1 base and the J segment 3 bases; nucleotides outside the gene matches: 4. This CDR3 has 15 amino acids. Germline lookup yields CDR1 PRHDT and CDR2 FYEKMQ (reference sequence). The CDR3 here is CASSLAGGGTDTQYF. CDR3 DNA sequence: TGTGCCAGCAGCTTAGCGGGGGGTGGGACAGATACGCAGTATTTT.

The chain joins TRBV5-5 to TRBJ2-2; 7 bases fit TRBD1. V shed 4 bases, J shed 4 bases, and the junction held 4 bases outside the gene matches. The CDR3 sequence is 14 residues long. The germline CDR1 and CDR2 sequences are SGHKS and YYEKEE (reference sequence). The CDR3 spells CASSRDSFTGELFF. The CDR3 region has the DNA TGTGCCAGCAGCCGGGACAGCTTCACCGGGGAGCTGTTTTTT.